This T cell receptor beta chain stems from a study of blood T cells in healthy people across ages. General study findings and limits: The long-lived group displayed more naive CD4+ cells, plus higher diversity, than the aged donors did. Per-million-T-cell TCR beta diversity fell roughly linearly with age.

Each individual donor underwent a draw of ten milliliters of peripheral blood. With regard to this clonotype: Its antigen remains unidentified.

Through a sample-barcoded 5' primer and a J-beta primer mix, a second PCR was run for roughly 6 to 12 cycles. TCRdb recomputed calls from the 5' RACE reads with MiXCR, one row per CDR3 protein. The table records 550,000 to 600,000 distinct CDR3 sequences, 27% of them present only once. There are 14 residues in the CDR3. Per germline, CDR1 DFQATT and CDR2 SNEGSKA (reference sequence). V was clipped by 0 bases and J by 6 bases, with 12 bases between them. The receptor was derived from a woman between 65 and 79 years old in good health. What was sequenced was blood. The chain uses TRBV20-1 and TRBJ1-5; no definite D call. The CDR3 loop reads CSARDGGGVQPQHF. The CDR3 DNA follows: TGCAGTGCTAGAGATGGTGGCGGGGTTCAGCCCCAGCATTTT.